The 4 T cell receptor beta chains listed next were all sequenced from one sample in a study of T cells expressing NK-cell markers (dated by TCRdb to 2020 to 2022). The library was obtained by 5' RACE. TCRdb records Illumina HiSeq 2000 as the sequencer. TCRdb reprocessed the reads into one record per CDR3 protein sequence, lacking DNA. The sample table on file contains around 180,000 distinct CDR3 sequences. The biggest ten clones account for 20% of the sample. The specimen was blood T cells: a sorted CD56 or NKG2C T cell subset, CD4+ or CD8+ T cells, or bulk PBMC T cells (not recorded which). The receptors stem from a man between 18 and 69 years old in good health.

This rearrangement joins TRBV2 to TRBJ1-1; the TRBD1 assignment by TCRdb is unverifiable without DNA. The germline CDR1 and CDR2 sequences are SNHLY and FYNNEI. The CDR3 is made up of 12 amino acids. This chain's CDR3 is CARQGGGTEAFF.

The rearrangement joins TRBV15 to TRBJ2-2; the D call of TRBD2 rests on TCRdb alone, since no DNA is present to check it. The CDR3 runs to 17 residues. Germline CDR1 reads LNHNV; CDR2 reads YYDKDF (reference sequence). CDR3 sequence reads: CATSRDPGGSNTGELFF.

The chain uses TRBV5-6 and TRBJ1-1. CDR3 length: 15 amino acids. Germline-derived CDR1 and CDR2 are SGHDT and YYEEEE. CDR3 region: CASSPELGLNTEAFF. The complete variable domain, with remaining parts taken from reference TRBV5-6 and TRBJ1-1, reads DAGVTQSPTHLIKTRGQQVTLRCSPKSGHDTVSWYQQALGQGPQFIFQYYEEEERQRGNFPDRFSGHQFPNYSSELNVNALLLGDSALYLCASSPELGLNTEAFFGQGTRLTVV.

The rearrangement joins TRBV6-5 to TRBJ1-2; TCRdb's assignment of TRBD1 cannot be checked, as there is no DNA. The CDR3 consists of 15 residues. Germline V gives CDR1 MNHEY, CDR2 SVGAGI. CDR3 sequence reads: CASSYGGQVEPGYTF.